This passage covers 3 T cell receptor beta chains from one sample sequenced in a study of regulatory T cells in long-lasting Graves disease (dated by TCRdb to the early 2020s). The library came from multiplex PCR. TCRdb records Illumina HiSeq 4000 as the sequencer. To build TCR beta libraries, CDR3 regions were amplified by Arm-PCR using iRepertoire HTBI primers. TCRdb ran its own pipeline on the public reads, namely fastp trimming at Q25 and MiXCR clone calling, and kept in-frame beta chains. For every CDR3 protein sequence, its rows merge into one entry that carries the most common genes and DNA. Within this sample are roughly 610,000 distinct CDR3 sequences, with 15% to 20% of them counted one time only. Around 12% of the sample goes to the ten largest clones. This sample's time point label indicates: newly diagnosed GD, antithyroid drugs for less than 3 months. For both TCR sequencing and RNA sequencing, RNA was extracted from PBMCs in TRIzol.

These data were also filed under a second study, of T cells in Graves' hyperthyroidism and ophthalmopathy.

Material: peripheral blood mononuclear cells (PBMCs), obtained at new diagnosis, from a patient treated with antithyroid drugs. Receptors originate from a man younger than 35 with Graves disease. Donor details come from another sample of the same person, matched by shared clones.

This clonotype was seen more than once but under ten times. This could be a read error, since a much larger clone is one nucleotide away. The chain recombines TRBV5-1 with TRBJ2-4; D perhaps matches TRBD1 (5 bases). The CDR3 consists of 16 residues. Trimming removed 0 bases at V and 13 bases at J, with 23 bases between. CDR1 is SGHRS and CDR2 is YFSETQ in the germline V gene. Here the CDR3 reads CASSLAPSGRYNEQYF. The CDR3 nucleotides are TGCGCCAGCAGCTTGGCCCCCTCAGGGCGATACAATGAGCAGTACTTC.

This clonotype was picked up many times. V and J are TRBV7-8 and TRBJ1-1, with 8 bases that match TRBD1. CDR3 length equals 15 residues. V dropped 1 base and J dropped 3; count of bases not matched to a gene: 4. Germline V gives CDR1 SGHVS, CDR2 FQNEAQ. CDR3: CASSLGTGLYTEAFF. The CDR3 DNA reads as TGTGCCAGCAGCTTAGGGACAGGGTTATACACTGAAGCTTTCTTT. Supplemented by reference TRBV7-8 and TRBJ1-1, the full variable domain reads GAGVSQSPRYKVAKRGQDVALRCDPISGHVSLFWYQQALGQGPEFLTYFQNEAQLDKSGLPSDRFFAERPEGSVSTLKIQRTQQEDSAVYLCASSLGTGLYTEAFFGQGTRLTVV.

This clonotype was seen many times. The chain links TRBV30 to TRBJ2-7, with 7 bases aligning to TRBD2. CDR1 is GTSNPN, CDR2 SVGIG, per germline (reference sequence). The CDR3 is 13 residues long. Losses at the gene ends were 2 bases for V and 7 bases for J; bases not matched to a gene: 8. The DNA of the CDR3 is TGTGCCTGGAGTCCTAGCGGCCCGTTGGAGCAGTACTTC. This encodes CAWSPSGPLEQYF. The full variable domain, its missing parts supplied by reference TRBV30 and TRBJ2-7, is SQTIHQWPATLVQPVGSPLSLECTVEGTSNPNLYWYRQAAGRGLQLLFYSVGIGQISSEVPQNLSASRPQDRQFILSSKKLLLSDSGFYLCAWSPSGPLEQYFGPGTRLTVT.